A selection of T cell receptor beta chains follows, all from one sample in a study of blood T cell repertoires in COVID-19. Only in-frame clones appear in the TCRdb table, and some are missing; sequencing was by immunoSEQ multiplex PCR. Among 230,000 or so clones listed, around 87% were seen once. Sequencing was carried out using peripheral blood. The receptor set was obtained from a woman between 55 and 75 years old with COVID-19, enrolled during active disease. The CDR3 runs from the conserved cysteine through the conserved F or W. The D gene is left open where the match is weak. Clone size appears in some rows only: once, few, many, or a class for an expanded clone.

abundance: NA; v_gene: TRBV9; d_gene: NA; j_gene: TRBJ2-7; CDR3nt: TGTGCCAGCAGCGGGACATCGACCTACGAGCAGTACTTC; CDR3aa: CASSGTSTYEQYF
abundance: NA; v_gene: TRBV24-1; d_gene: NA; j_gene: TRBJ2-1; CDR3nt: TGTGCCACCAGTGAGGCGGGTCTGGCTGAGCAGTTCTTC; CDR3aa: CATSEAGLAEQFF
abundance: NA; v_gene: TRBV18; d_gene: TRBD1; j_gene: TRBJ1-2; CDR3nt: TGTGCCAGCGCCCGCGACGGGACAGCTAACTATGGCTACACCTTC; CDR3aa: CASARDGTANYGYTF
abundance: few; v_gene: TRBV23-1; d_gene: NA; j_gene: TRBJ1-1; CDR3nt: TGCGCCAGCAGTCGACCAAACAGGGCGCGGACTGAAGCTTTCTTT; CDR3aa: CASSRPNRARTEAFF
abundance: NA; v_gene: TRBV7-9; d_gene: NA; j_gene: TRBJ1-4; CDR3nt: TGTGCCAGCCGGCACGGGGGGCTTGAAAAACTGTTTTTT; CDR3aa: CASRHGGLEKLFF
abundance: NA; v_gene: TRBV6-5; d_gene: TRBD1; j_gene: TRBJ2-3; CDR3nt: TGTGCCAGCAGTTACTCCGGGACAGGGATAGATACGCAGTATTTT; CDR3aa: CASSYSGTGIDTQYF
abundance: NA; v_gene: TRBV5-1; d_gene: TRBD2; j_gene: TRBJ2-5; CDR3nt: TGCGCCAGCAGCTTGCGTCGGCTAGCGGGGGTTCAAGCAATCGGGGAGACCCAGTACTTC; CDR3aa: CASSLRRLAGVQAIGETQYF
abundance: NA; v_gene: TRBV11-3; d_gene: TRBD2; j_gene: TRBJ2-5; CDR3nt: TGTGCCAGCAGTCTTGGGGGGGAAGGGGAGACCCAGTACTTC; CDR3aa: CASSLGGEGETQYF
abundance: NA; v_gene: TRBV30; d_gene: NA; j_gene: TRBJ2-3; CDR3nt: TGTGCCTGGAGTGTACTGGCAGGGAACGCAGATACGCAGTATTTT; CDR3aa: CAWSVLAGNADTQYF
abundance: NA; v_gene: TRBV12-3/TRBV12-4; d_gene: TRBD2; j_gene: TRBJ2-7; CDR3nt: TGTGCCAGCAGCGGAATCGGGGGGGGCGAGCAGTACTTC; CDR3aa: CASSGIGGGEQYF
abundance: NA; v_gene: TRBV3-1/TRBV3-2; d_gene: NA; j_gene: TRBJ1-4; CDR3nt: TGTGCCAGCAGCACCCTAAATGAAAAACTGTTTTTT; CDR3aa: CASSTLNEKLFF
abundance: NA; v_gene: TRBV7-9; d_gene: TRBD2; j_gene: TRBJ2-3; CDR3nt: TGTGCCAGCAGCCCACGAGCGGGGGGCTTAGGGCGGGGAGATACGCAGTATTTT; CDR3aa: CASSPRAGGLGRGDTQYF
abundance: NA; v_gene: TRBV19; d_gene: TRBD2; j_gene: TRBJ2-5; CDR3nt: TGTGCCAGTAGTACCGGGACTAGCGGGGGGTACCCACAAGAGACCCAGTACTTC; CDR3aa: CASSTGTSGGYPQETQYF
abundance: NA; v_gene: TRBV7-8; d_gene: NA; j_gene: TRBJ1-2; CDR3nt: TGTGCCAGCAGCCTCAGGGAAGGCGACTATGGCTACACCTTC; CDR3aa: CASSLREGDYGYTF
abundance: NA; v_gene: TRBV2; d_gene: NA; j_gene: TRBJ1-6; CDR3nt: TGTGCCAGCAGTCGGGACTTCAATTCACCCCTCCACTTT; CDR3aa: CASSRDFNSPLHF
abundance: NA; v_gene: TRBV6-5; d_gene: NA; j_gene: TRBJ2-2; CDR3nt: TGTGCCAGCAGTTATATGGCGGGAACCGGGGAGCTGTTTTTT; CDR3aa: CASSYMAGTGELFF
abundance: NA; v_gene: TRBV5-4; d_gene: NA; j_gene: TRBJ1-2; CDR3nt: TGTGCCAGCAGCTTGGGAGGGCCAAGTGGCTACACCTTC; CDR3aa: CASSLGGPSGYTF
abundance: NA; v_gene: TRBV11-2; d_gene: TRBD1; j_gene: TRBJ2-7; CDR3nt: TGTGCCAGCAGCCTGAACAGGGGTAACTCCTACGAGCAGTACTTC; CDR3aa: CASSLNRGNSYEQYF
abundance: NA; v_gene: TRBV4-1; d_gene: NA; j_gene: TRBJ1-6; CDR3nt: TGCGCCAGCAGCCAGGAATACGGGGTAAGCTCACCCCTCCACTTT; CDR3aa: CASSQEYGVSSPLHF
abundance: NA; v_gene: TRBV6-1; d_gene: TRBD1; j_gene: TRBJ1-2; CDR3nt: TGTGCCAGCAGTGAATGGACAGGGTTCGGCGGCTACACCTTC; CDR3aa: CASSEWTGFGGYTF
abundance: NA; v_gene: TRBV3-1/TRBV3-2; d_gene: NA; j_gene: TRBJ2-7; CDR3nt: TGTGCCAGCAGCCCCCAGCAGGGGCCCTACGAGCAGTACTTC; CDR3aa: CASSPQQGPYEQYF
abundance: NA; v_gene: TRBV27; d_gene: NA; j_gene: TRBJ1-5; CDR3nt: TGTGCCAGCAGCCGCAGGGGTCACAATCAGCCCCAGCATTTT; CDR3aa: CASSRRGHNQPQHF
abundance: NA; v_gene: TRBV7-2; d_gene: NA; j_gene: TRBJ1-2; CDR3nt: TGTGCCAGCAGCTTAGCGCAGGCAGGTTATCGCTATGGCTACACCTTC; CDR3aa: CASSLAQAGYRYGYTF